Reported below is one T cell receptor beta chain. This CDR3 is built from 16 residues. CDR1 is MGHRA, CDR2 YSYEKL, per germline. V gave up 4 bases and J gave up 6 bases; unmatched junction bases: 10. The method was immunoSEQ multiplex PCR; TCRdb's version includes in-frame clones alone and lacks a portion of them. This sample has 210,000 or so clones, with 84% found just once. The data derive from a study of blood T cell repertoires in COVID-19. The V and J genes are TRBV4-1 and TRBJ2-1; 9 bases map to TRBD2. The sequencing sample was made of peripheral blood. The origin of this receptor is a woman in her sixties or seventies with active or convalescent COVID-19. The CDR3 sequence is CASSPVLAGIANEQFF. CDR3 in DNA: TGCGCCAGCAGCCCCGTCCTAGCGGGAATCGCCAATGAGCAGTTCTTC.